This T cell receptor beta chain was observed in a study of tumor-infiltrating lymphocytes in primary liver carcinoma. Looking at the study overall: Subjects consisted of male and female patients aged 30 to 69 years.

Scientists recovered RNA and DNA together from approximately 20-30 mg of unsorted bulk tissue. These patients lived with chronic HBV infection and had never been treated. Notes on the study in general: Tumor-adjacent and tumor-blood pairs overlapped less than tumor region pairs did.

Turning to this clonotype: Its antigen is not identified. A read error may produce the germline difference seen at one junction end.

The template, approximately 500 ng total RNA, yielded TCR beta cDNA made with a constant-region primer. Library construction for TCR beta comprised three nested multiplex PCR rounds performed with slightly modified ARM-PCR. Primers for the first two PCR rounds were TRBV1-TRBV30 forward primers and a C-beta reverse primer (approximately 9 cycles per round). TCRdb called the multiplex PCR reads again in MiXCR, with one record for every CDR3 protein. The repertoire holds around 120,000 distinct CDR3 sequences, with around two thirds as singletons. The CDR3 sequence is 14 residues long. Per germline, CDR1 SEHNR and CDR2 FQNEAQ (reference sequence).

Sample: tumor-adjacent normal liver tissue. The J gene is TRBJ2-3, the V gene TRBV7-9, with TRBD2 identical over 8 bases. The receptor was isolated from a woman aged 55-75 years with primary liver carcinoma and hepatitis B virus infection. CDR3 nucleotides: TGTGCCAGCAGCCCGGGACTAGTCGCAGATACGCAGTACTTT. It encodes CASSPGLVADTQYF.